The 5 T cell receptor beta chains below were found in one sample sequenced in a study of cytomegalovirus exposure and HLA in healthy donors. The study ran its PCR with 60 Vbeta and 13 Jbeta primers. Sequencing was performed with immunoSEQ multiplex PCR; in TCRdb, only in-frame clones are kept and a portion is missing. The sample lists 150,000 to 200,000 clones, roughly 87% seen once, with approximately 0.23% in the top ten. The source material was PBMCs. These receptors originate from a girl under three years old in good health and CMV-seronegative.

This chain joins TRBV4-2 and TRBJ1-2; no clear D. The CDR3 runs 12 residues. V dropped 0 bases and J dropped 7 bases, with 6 bases sitting between them. CDR1 and CDR2 (germline): LGHNA, YNFKEQ. The chain's CDR3 is CASSQDRGGYTF. The CDR3 DNA sequence: TGTGCCAGCAGCCAAGATCGGGGTGGCTACACCTTC.

V gene TRBV30 combines with J gene TRBJ2-1, with a weak D call TRBD2 (6 bases). The CDR3 is 12 residues long. In germline, CDR1 is GTSNPN, CDR2 SVGIG (reference sequence). The germline V and J ends were trimmed by 0 bases and 8 bases, with 8 bases remaining between them. This CDR3 is CAWSVLAYEQFF. CDR3 sequence (DNA): TGTGCCTGGAGTGTACTAGCATATGAGCAGTTCTTC. Full variable domain (missing parts from reference TRBV30 and TRBJ2-1): SQTIHQWPATLVQPVGSPLSLECTVEGTSNPNLYWYRQAAGRGLQLLFYSVGIGQISSEVPQNLSASRPQDRQFILSSKKLLLSDSGFYLCAWSVLAYEQFFGPGTRLTVL.

The chain carries TRBV7-9 and TRBJ1-1; 9 nucleotides agree with TRBD1. Germline V gene lookup returns CDR1 SEHNR and CDR2 FQNEAQ (reference sequence). Germline trimming cut 5 bases from V and 0 bases from J; bases unmatched to any gene: 7. CDR3 length: 16 residues. The CDR3 spells CASSRGQGGVNTEAFF. CDR3 in DNA: TGTGCCAGCAGCCGGGGACAGGGAGGGGTGAACACTGAAGCTTTCTTT.

This chain uses TRBV11-2 with TRBJ2-1; 8 nucleotides agree with TRBD2. The CDR3 has 17 residues. CDR1 is SGHAT, CDR2 FQNNGV, per germline. Unmatched junction bases numbered 9, after V lost 5 bases and J lost 0 bases. Here the CDR3 DNA reads TGTGCCAGCAGCCATACTTTAGCGGGAAACTCCTACAATGAGCAGTTCTTC. The encoded protein is CASSHTLAGNSYNEQFF.

The chain combines TRBV28 with TRBJ1-5, with 9 bases lining up with TRBD1. V was pared by 4 bases and J by 4 bases, with 2 bases of the junction left unmatched. From germline, CDR1 is MDHEN and CDR2 SYDVKM. The CDR3 extends over 14 amino acids. CDR3 residues: CASSSGQGNQPQHF. The CDR3 nucleotides read TGTGCCAGCAGTTCGGGACAGGGAAATCAGCCCCAGCATTTT.